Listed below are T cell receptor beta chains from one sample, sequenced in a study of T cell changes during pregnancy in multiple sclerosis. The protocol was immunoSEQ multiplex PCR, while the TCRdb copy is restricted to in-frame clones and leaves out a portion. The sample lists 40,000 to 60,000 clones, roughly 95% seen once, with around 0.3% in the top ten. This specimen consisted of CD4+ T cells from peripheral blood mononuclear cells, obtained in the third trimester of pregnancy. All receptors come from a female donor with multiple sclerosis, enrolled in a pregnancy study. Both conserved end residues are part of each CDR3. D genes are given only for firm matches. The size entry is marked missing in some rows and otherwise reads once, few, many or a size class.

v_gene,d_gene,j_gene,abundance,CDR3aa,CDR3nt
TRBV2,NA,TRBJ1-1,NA,CASSGQENTEAFF,TGTGCCAGCAGTGGTCAGGAAAACACTGAAGCTTTCTTT
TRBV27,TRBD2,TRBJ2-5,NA,CASSLLASGSSGETQYF,TGTGCCAGCAGTTTGCTTGCTAGCGGGAGTTCGGGAGAGACCCAGTACTTC
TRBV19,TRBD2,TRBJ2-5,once,CASSILPSGRPQETQYF,TGTGCCAGTAGTATCCTACCTAGCGGGAGGCCCCAAGAGACCCAGTACTTC
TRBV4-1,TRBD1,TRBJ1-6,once,CASSQGRDRSYSPLHF,TGCGCCAGCAGCCAAGGCCGGGACAGGAGTTACTCACCCCTCCACTTT
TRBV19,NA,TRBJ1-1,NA,CASLGRPSLSEAFF,TGTGCCAGTTTGGGCAGGCCGTCTTTGAGTGAAGCTTTCTTT
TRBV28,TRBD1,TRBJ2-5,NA,CASSHKGGLSRETQYF,TGTGCCAGCAGTCATAAAGGGGGCCTATCACGAGAGACCCAGTACTTC
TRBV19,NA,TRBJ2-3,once,CASSRDRLGEDTQYF,TGTGCCAGTAGCCGAGACAGGTTAGGGGAAGATACGCAGTATTTT
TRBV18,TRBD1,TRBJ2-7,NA,CASSRDRGQGEQYF,TGTGCCAGCTCGCGTGACAGGGGGCAGGGTGAGCAGTACTTC
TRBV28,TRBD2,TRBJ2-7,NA,CASSSPGGRSYEQYF,TGTGCCAGCAGTTCTCCGGGCGGGAGATCATACGAGCAGTACTTC
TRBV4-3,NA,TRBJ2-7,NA,CASSTQEGSYEQYF,TGCGCCAGCAGTACCCAGGAGGGCTCCTACGAGCAGTACTTC
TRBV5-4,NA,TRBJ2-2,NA,CASSPNTGELFF,TGTGCCAGCAGCCCTAACACCGGGGAGCTGTTTTTT
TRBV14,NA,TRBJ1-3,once,CASSRFLEGRSGNTIYF,TGTGCCAGCAGCCGCTTTCTAGAGGGCAGATCTGGAAACACCATATATTTT
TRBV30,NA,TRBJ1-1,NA,CAWGPANTEAFF,TGTGCCTGGGGGCCAGCGAACACTGAAGCTTTCTTT
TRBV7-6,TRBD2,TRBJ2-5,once,CASSSLSGGPGETQYF,TGTGCCAGCAGCTCCCTTAGCGGGGGGCCGGGAGAGACCCAGTACTTC
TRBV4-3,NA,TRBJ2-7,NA,CASSQGNRRVYEQYF,TGCGCCAGCAGCCAGGGGAACAGGAGGGTCTACGAGCAGTACTTC
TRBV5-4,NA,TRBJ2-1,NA,CASSPGQKYNEQFF,TGTGCCAGCAGCCCTGGACAGAAGTACAATGAGCAGTTCTTC
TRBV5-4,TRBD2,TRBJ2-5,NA,CASSSPGTSGSFETQYF,TGTGCCAGCAGCTCTCCCGGGACTAGCGGGAGTTTCGAGACCCAGTACTTC
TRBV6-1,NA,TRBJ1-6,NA,CASSELADNSPLHF,TGTGCCAGCAGTGAACTGGCAGATAATTCACCCCTCCACTTT
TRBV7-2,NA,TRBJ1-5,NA,CASSLGDRNQPQHF,TGTGCCAGCAGCTTAGGAGACAGGAATCAGCCCCAGCATTTT
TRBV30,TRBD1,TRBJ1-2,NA,CAWSGLDRAANGYTF,TGTGCCTGGAGTGGGTTAGACAGGGCAGCAAATGGCTACACCTTC
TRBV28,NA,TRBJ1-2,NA,CASSLQIYGYTF,TGTGCCAGCAGTTTGCAGATCTATGGCTACACCTTC
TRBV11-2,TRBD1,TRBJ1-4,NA,CASTRGTVDEKLFF,TGTGCCAGCACCAGGGGGACAGTGGATGAAAAACTGTTTTTT
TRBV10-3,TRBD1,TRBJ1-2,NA,CAISESTGTGVYGYTF,TGTGCCATCAGTGAGTCGACGGGGACAGGGGTCTATGGCTACACCTTC
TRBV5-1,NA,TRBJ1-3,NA,CASSLAGYGNTIYF,TGCGCCAGCAGCTTGGCAGGGTATGGAAACACCATATATTTT
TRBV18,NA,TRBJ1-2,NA,CASSPPSRGNGYTF,TGTGCCAGCTCACCACCGTCCAGGGGAAACGGCTACACCTTC
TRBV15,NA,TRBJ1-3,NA,CATSTGTPSSGNTIYF,TGTGCCACCAGCACCGGGACACCGAGCTCTGGAAACACCATATATTTT
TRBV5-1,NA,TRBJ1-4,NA,CASSLGRPAGPVFGNEKLFF,TGCGCCAGCAGCTTGGGCAGGCCGGCGGGGCCCGTCTTTGGTAATGAAAAACTGTTTTTT
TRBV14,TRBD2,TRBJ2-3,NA,CASSQLAGGPPGTDTQYF,TGTGCCAGCAGCCAGTTGGCGGGAGGCCCGCCGGGCACAGATACGCAGTATTTT
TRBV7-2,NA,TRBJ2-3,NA,CASSLEIGTDTQYF,TGTGCCAGCAGCTTAGAAATCGGCACAGATACGCAGTATTTT
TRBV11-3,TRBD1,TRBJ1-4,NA,CASSLGTGTGGEKLFF,TGTGCCAGCAGTTTAGGAACCGGGACAGGGGGTGAAAAACTGTTTTTT
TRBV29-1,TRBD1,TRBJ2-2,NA,CSSRGEGDRGTNTGELFF,TGCAGCTCCAGGGGTGAGGGGGACAGGGGGACGAACACCGGGGAGCTGTTTTTT
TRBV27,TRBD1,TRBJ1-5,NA,CASRSYDRVQPQHF,TGTGCCAGCAGAAGCTATGACAGGGTGCAGCCCCAGCATTTT
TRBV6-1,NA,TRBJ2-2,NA,CASNRGGADTGELFF,TGTGCCAGCAACCGAGGGGGGGCGGACACCGGGGAGCTGTTTTTT
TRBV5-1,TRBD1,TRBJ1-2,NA,CASSLGDRGLNGYTF,TGCGCCAGCAGCTTGGGTGACAGGGGTTTGAATGGCTACACCTTC
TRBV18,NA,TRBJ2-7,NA,CASSPGRRRDEQYF,TGTGCCAGCTCACCTGGGCGTCGGAGGGACGAGCAGTACTTC
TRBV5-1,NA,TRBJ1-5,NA,CASSLRGSQPQHF,TGCGCCAGCAGCTTGAGGGGGTCTCAGCCCCAGCATTTT
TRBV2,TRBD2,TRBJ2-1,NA,CASSGQREAEQFF,TGTGCCAGCAGTGGACAGCGGGAGGCTGAGCAGTTCTTC
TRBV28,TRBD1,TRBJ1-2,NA,CASRAGTGAGGYTF,TGTGCCAGCAGAGCCGGGACAGGGGCGGGTGGCTACACCTTC
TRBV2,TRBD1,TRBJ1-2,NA,CASSRQGASYGYTF,TGTGCCAGCAGCAGACAGGGGGCGTCCTATGGCTACACCTTC
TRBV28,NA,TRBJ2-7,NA,CASSWVRVRGEQYF,TGTGCCAGCAGTTGGGTCAGGGTTCGAGGCGAGCAGTACTTC
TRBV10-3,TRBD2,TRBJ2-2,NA,CAISRATGGPGELFF,TGTGCCATCAGCCGGGCAACGGGAGGACCCGGGGAGCTGTTTTTT
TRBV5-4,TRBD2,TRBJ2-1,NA,CASSSGLAGSSYNEQFF,TGTGCCAGCAGCTCCGGACTAGCGGGAAGCTCCTACAATGAGCAGTTCTTC
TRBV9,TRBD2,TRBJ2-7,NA,CASSATSGSYEQYF,TGTGCCAGCAGCGCGACTAGCGGCTCCTACGAGCAGTACTTC
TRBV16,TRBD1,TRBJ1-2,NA,CASSQWGQGPYGYTF,TGTGCCAGCAGCCAATGGGGACAGGGTCCCTATGGCTACACCTTC